This record covers a single TCR beta chain. The assay was immunoSEQ multiplex PCR, and TCRdb's table has in-frame clones only and misses some. The repertoire holds over 30,000 clones, 75% to 90% seen once, with about 9.8% in the top ten. This specimen belongs to a study of blood T cell repertoires in COVID-19. Study-wide context: COVID-19 samples, acute and convalescent, were from the United States, Italy and Spain. PBMCs, B-cell-depleted T cells, or T cells provided the cDNA or gDNA that made up the material.

V lost 2 bases, J lost 5 bases, and 13 bases lay in between. Germline values: CDR1 SGHDT, CDR2 YYEEEE. The CDR3 loop spans 15 amino acids. The TCR originated in a human donor in a cohort sampled during active COVID-19. J is TRBJ1-4 and V is TRBV5-6; D is ambiguous. Sequenced sample: peripheral blood. CDR3 sequence reads: CASSLLYGSNEKLFF. In DNA, the CDR3 is TGTGCCAGCAGCTTATTATACGGGTCAAATGAAAAACTGTTTTTT.